Listed here is a single TCR beta chain. Its target is unknown. The data stem from a study of brain metastases from non-small cell lung cancer. Overall study findings and caveats: Compared with their matched primary tumors, about 64% of brain metastases showed expanded T-cell clones. Paired brain metastases and primary tumors largely shared TCR repertoires. T-cell infiltration was lower in brain metastases than primaries (P < 0.001).

Assay: immunoSEQ multiplex PCR; the TCRdb copy retains only in-frame clones and omits some. The data hold under 4,500 clones, with 90% observed a single time. Unmatched junction bases numbered 2, after V lost 5 bases and J lost 6 bases. In germline, CDR1 is LNHDA, CDR2 SQIVND (reference sequence). The CDR3 runs to 13 residues. The rearrangement uses TRBV19 and TRBJ1-2; TRBD1 matches at 11 bases. The sample taken for sequencing was primary lung tumor tissue. The TCR sequence derives from a donor at least 40 years old with non-small cell lung cancer. The CDR3 DNA reads TGTGCCAGTAGTGGACAGGGGGCCCATGGCTACACCTTC. Its protein is CASSGQGAHGYTF.